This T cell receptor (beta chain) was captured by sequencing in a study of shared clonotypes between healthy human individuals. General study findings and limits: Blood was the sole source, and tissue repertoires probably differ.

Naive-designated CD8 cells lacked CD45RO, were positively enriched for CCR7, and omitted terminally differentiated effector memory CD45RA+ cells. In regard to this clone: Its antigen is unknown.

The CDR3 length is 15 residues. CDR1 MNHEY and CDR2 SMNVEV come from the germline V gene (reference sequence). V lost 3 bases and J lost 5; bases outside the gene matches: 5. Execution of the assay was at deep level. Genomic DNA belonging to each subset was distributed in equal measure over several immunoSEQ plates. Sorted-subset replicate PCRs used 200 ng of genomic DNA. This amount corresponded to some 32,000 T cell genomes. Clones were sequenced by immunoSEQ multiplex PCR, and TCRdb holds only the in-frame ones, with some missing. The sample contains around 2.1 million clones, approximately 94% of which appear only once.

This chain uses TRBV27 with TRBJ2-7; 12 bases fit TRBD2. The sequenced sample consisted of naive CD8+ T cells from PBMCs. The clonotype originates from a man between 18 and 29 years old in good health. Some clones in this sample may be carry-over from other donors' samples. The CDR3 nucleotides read TGTGCCAGCAGTTTTTCGACTAGCGGGAGACACGAGCAGTACTTC. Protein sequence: CASSFSTSGRHEQYF.